The 32 T cell receptor beta chains reported below all come from one sample, sequenced in a study of beta chain features in type 1 diabetes. Their specific antigens are unknown. The sequenced template was cDNA made from the entire isolated RNA. Repertoires were generated with immunoSEQ multiplex PCR, while TCRdb's copy carries only in-frame clones and drops some. The sample carries under 850,000 clones, around an eighth recorded once. Findings and caveats of the study: Moderate yet significant TCRB CDR3 shortening was seen in Type 1 diabetes patients in all four CD4+ subsets.

Sequencing used naive CD4+ T cells from blood. The receptor set was obtained from a man aged 18-30 years with type 1 diabetes.

The chain employs TRBV25-1 and TRBJ1-6; no clear D. V lost 3 bases to trimming and J lost 7 bases, with 13 bases between them. This CDR3 is 15 amino acids long. Germline lookup yields CDR1 MGHDK and CDR2 SYGVNS. The chain's CDR3 is CASSEPGPGNSPLHF. The CDR3 DNA reads TGTGCCAGCAGTGAGCCGGGCCCTGGGAATTCACCCCTCCACTTT.

Only a few counts were recorded for this clone. The chain employs TRBV4-1 and TRBJ2-5; 7 positions agree with TRBD2. The length of the CDR3 is 16 residues. Trimming at V came to 1 base and at J to 0 bases, leaving 5 bases not matched to a gene. From germline, CDR1 is MGHRA and CDR2 YSYEKL. Written as DNA, the CDR3 is TGCGCCAGCAGCCAAGGGGCTAGCGGCTACCAAGAGACCCAGTACTTC. Translating gives CASSQGASGYQETQYF.

There are a few counts of this clone. The same CDR3 is also encoded by other DNA sequences in this sample. The chain couples TRBV5-4 to TRBJ2-7; TRBD2 matches at 7 bases. J lost 3 bases, V lost 3 bases, and 3 bases had no gene match. Germline V gene data show CDR1 as SGHNT and CDR2 as YYREEE (reference sequence). The CDR3 has 13 amino acids. CDR3 sequence: CASSSGGGYEQYF. The CDR3 DNA is TGTGCCAGCAGCTCGGGGGGAGGCTACGAGCAGTACTTC.

This chain connects TRBV28 to TRBJ2-6; D is undetermined. Trimming left V 3 bases short and J 3 bases short, with 6 bases between. CDR3 length: 14 residues. Germline V lookup: CDR1 MDHEN, CDR2 SYDVKM. The CDR3 here is CASSFSYGANVLTF. For the CDR3, the DNA is TGTGCCAGCAGTTTCTCGTATGGGGCCAACGTCCTGACTTTC.

This clone was counted a few times. The V call is TRBV18, the J call TRBJ2-7, with 8 bases fitting TRBD1. The CDR3 is 15 residues long. Germline V gene lookup returns CDR1 KGHSH and CDR2 LQKENI. The V segment lost 2 bases and the J segment 5 bases; nucleotides outside the gene matches: 8. The DNA of the CDR3 is TGTGCCAGCTCACCATTAGGACAGGGAGTGGACGAGCAGTACTTC. Translation gives CASSPLGQGVDEQYF.

In its sample, this clone was seen a few times. Other DNA sequences in this sample translate to the same CDR3. The V gene is TRBV4-1, the J gene TRBJ2-1, with a tentative D call TRBD2 (5 bases). Trimming left V 4 bases short and J 7 bases short, with 8 bases between. Looked up from germline, CDR1 is MGHRA and CDR2 is YSYEKL. The CDR3 length is 12 residues. CDR3 in amino acids: CASSPPGNEQFF. CDR3 bases: TGCGCCAGCAGCCCCCCGGGGAATGAGCAGTTCTTC.

The chain employs TRBV7-9 and TRBJ2-7, with 9 bases aligning to TRBD1. The CDR3 consists of 13 residues. Per the germline V gene, CDR1 is SEHNR and CDR2 is FQNEAQ (reference sequence). J gave up 6 bases and V 5 bases, and 5 bases lay outside the gene matches. CDR3 in DNA: TGTGCCAGCAGCGTGGGACAGGGTTTCGAGCAGTACTTC. Translation: CASSVGQGFEQYF.

This chain uses TRBV18 with TRBJ2-5; D remains ambiguous. The CDR3 covers 13 residues. Germline values: CDR1 KGHSH, CDR2 LQKENI. Trimming pared 3 bases from V and 5 bases from J, leaving 10 bases between. The CDR3, as DNA: TGTGCCAGCTCACCCACTTCCTGGGAGACCCAGTACTTC. Translation: CASSPTSWETQYF.

This clone was recorded a few times. The rearrangement uses TRBV30 and TRBJ1-4; D unresolved. The CDR3 has 10 residues. CDR1 is GTSNPN and CDR2 is SVGIG in the germline V gene (reference sequence). V was shortened by 6 bases and J by 5 bases, with 4 bases between the two germline ends. The CDR3 loop is CACQNEKLFF. In DNA form, the CDR3 reads TGTGCCTGCCAGAATGAAAAACTGTTTTTT.

This clone came up a few times. This chain links TRBV30 with TRBJ1-4; 8 bases are a match to TRBD1. Trimming removed 4 bases from V and 8 bases from J; junction bases left unmatched: 6. This CDR3 has 13 amino acids. From germline, CDR1 is GTSNPN and CDR2 SVGIG (reference sequence). The CDR3 DNA reads TGTGCCTGGACAGGACAGGGTGACGAAAAACTGTTTTTT. Residues: CAWTGQGDEKLFF.

J is TRBJ1-6 and V is TRBV2; possible D gene TRBD1, 6 bases. Germline loops: CDR1 SNHLY, CDR2 FYNNEI. Trimming stripped 2 bases from V and 10 bases from J, with 15 bases between. This CDR3 has 15 amino acids. The CDR3 DNA reads as TGTGCCAGCAGTGAATTGTCAGGGGAAGTATCACCCCTCCACTTT. As protein: CASSELSGEVSPLHF.

The genes are TRBV19 and TRBJ2-1, with a weak D call TRBD1 (6 bases). Germline loops: CDR1 LNHDA, CDR2 SQIVND (reference sequence). This CDR3 has 14 amino acids. V lost 7 bases and J 8 bases, leaving 18 bases between the germline ends. This CDR3 reads CASTARGFLDEQFF. CDR3 DNA: TGTGCCAGTACGGCCAGGGGATTTCTAGATGAGCAGTTCTTC. Full variable domain (outside the CDR3, taken from reference TRBV19 and TRBJ2-1): DGGITQSPKYLFRKEGQNVTLSCEQNLNHDAMYWYRQDPGQGLRLIYYSQIVNDFQKGDIAEGYSVSREKKESFPLTVTSAQKNPTAFYLCASTARGFLDEQFFGPGTRLTVL.

V usage is TRBV19 and J usage is TRBJ2-1, with 8 nucleotides matching TRBD1. With V trimmed by 7 bases and J by 8 bases, 13 bases remained unmatched. The CDR3 is made up of 15 amino acids. Germline loops: CDR1 LNHDA, CDR2 SQIVND (reference sequence). The CDR3 bases are TGTGCCAGTAACTACGTCCAGGGGGCTCGGGATGAGCAGTTCTTC. Amino acid sequence: CASNYVQGARDEQFF.

This clone was found a few times. Other nucleotide sequences from this sample produce the same CDR3. The V call is TRBV29-1, the J call TRBJ1-1; D call uncertain. Germline values: CDR1 SQVTM, CDR2 ANQGSEA. The CDR3 is 11 residues long. Trimming removed 4 bases from V and 0 bases from J, with 3 bases in between. In DNA, the CDR3 is TGCAGCGTTGTTTTGAACACTGAAGCTTTCTTT. This encodes CSVVLNTEAFF.

The rearrangement links TRBV7-9 to TRBJ1-1, with a weak D call TRBD1 (5 bases). This CDR3 is 14 amino acids long. Looked up from germline, CDR1 is SEHNR and CDR2 is FQNEAQ (reference sequence). Trimming removed 1 base from V and 3 bases from J, with 9 bases in between. The CDR3 coding sequence is TGTGCCAGCAGCTTAGTGGGGACGGACACTGAAGCTTTCTTT. Encoded protein: CASSLVGTDTEAFF.

This clone was counted between two and nine times. The chain employs TRBV9 and TRBJ1-1; D is unclear. The CDR3 is 14 residues long. CDR1 is SGDLS, CDR2 YYNGEE, per germline. V lost 1 base to trimming and J lost 2 bases, with 9 bases between them. The CDR3 DNA reads as TGTGCCAGCAGCGTAAGCATCGGTAACACTGAAGCTTTCTTT. This encodes CASSVSIGNTEAFF.

This clone was counted between two and nine times. This chain joins TRBV4-2 and TRBJ2-3; no clear D. The CDR3 is 12 residues long. In germline, CDR1 is LGHNA, CDR2 YNFKEQ. The V end lost 1 base, the J end lost 5 bases, and 4 bases lay between the germline ends. CDR3: CASSQGRDTQYF. For the CDR3, the DNA is TGTGCCAGCAGCCAAGGAAGAGATACGCAGTATTTT.

This clone showed up just once. The chain combines TRBV5-1 with TRBJ1-1; D is ambiguous. V lost 4 bases and J lost 0, with 13 bases in between. CDR1 and CDR2 (germline): SGHRS, YFSETQ. This CDR3 has 15 residues. The CDR3 DNA reads TGCGCCAGCAGCCCGGACCAGCCCCTGAACACTGAAGCTTTCTTT. Protein: CASSPDQPLNTEAFF.

This chain uses TRBV4-1 with TRBJ1-5; 8 bases line up with TRBD1. The CDR3 has 16 amino acids. CDR1 and CDR2 from the germline V gene are MGHRA and YSYEKL. V lost 0 bases and J lost 7; bases outside the gene matches: 8. CDR3 sequence reads: CASSQDPFQGAQPQHF. CDR3 DNA: TGCGCCAGCAGCCAAGATCCCTTCCAGGGGGCCCAGCCCCAGCATTTT.

The chain uses TRBV6-5 and TRBJ1-6; 8 bases align to TRBD1. Germline trimming cut 5 bases from V and 7 bases from J; bases unmatched to any gene: 4. CDR1 MNHEY and CDR2 SVGAGI come from the germline V gene. This CDR3 region has 14 residues. The CDR3 DNA is TGTGCCAGCAGTCCACAGGGGGACAATTCACCCCTCCACTTT. Translated: CASSPQGDNSPLHF.

The chain recombines TRBV29-1 with TRBJ2-7, with D possibly being TRBD1 or TRBD2 (5 bases each). Germline values: CDR1 SQVTM, CDR2 ANQGSEA. The V end lost 6 bases, the J end lost 7 bases, and 19 bases lay between the germline ends. The CDR3 totals 13 residues. CDR3 DNA: TGCAGCGTAGGACGGGGCGGCTTAGTTGAGCAGTACTTC. Protein sequence: CSVGRGGLVEQYF.

This clone was counted between two and nine times. The chain uses TRBV6-5 and TRBJ1-2; D may be TRBD1 (5 bases). Germline CDR1 and CDR2: MNHEY and SVGAGI. The V and J ends lost 2 bases and 4 bases respectively, with 14 bases between them. The CDR3 covers 15 residues. The CDR3 DNA is TGTGCCAGCAGTTACGACGGGACTTACCTCTATGGCTACACCTTC. Amino acid sequence: CASSYDGTYLYGYTF.

The gene calls are TRBV18 and TRBJ1-1; D might be TRBD1 (5 bases). The germline V and J ends were trimmed by 2 bases and 6 bases, with 16 bases remaining between them. Germline V gives CDR1 KGHSH, CDR2 LQKENI. The CDR3 consists of 15 residues. As DNA, the CDR3 is TGTGCCAGCTCACCAGGGACGGGTAACGGTCCTGAAGCTTTCTTT. The encoded protein is CASSPGTGNGPEAFF. Based on the CDR3 plus reference TRBV18 and TRBJ1-1, the full variable domain is NAGVMQNPRHLVRRRGQEARLRCSPMKGHSHVYWYRQLPEEGLKFMVYLQKENIIDESGMPKERFSAEFPKEGPSILRIQQVVRGDSAAYFCASSPGTGNGPEAFFGQGTRLTVV.

This clone was seen only a few times. This chain links TRBV10-3 with TRBJ1-2; TRBD1 matches at 7 bases. CDR1 is ENHRY and CDR2 is SYGVKD in the germline V gene. The CDR3 consists of 14 residues. The trim removed 4 bases at V and 8 bases at J, leaving 10 bases unmatched. The CDR3 nucleotides are TGTGCCATCAGTGTGAACGGAGGGGGCGAGGGCTACACCTTC. Its translation is CAISVNGGGEGYTF.

The V and J genes are TRBV18 and TRBJ1-1; D remains ambiguous. Per the germline V gene, CDR1 is KGHSH and CDR2 is LQKENI. V was trimmed by 8 bases and J by 1 base, leaving 14 bases between them. CDR3 length equals 14 residues. The CDR3 loop is CASGLGGRNTEAFF. In DNA form, the CDR3 reads TGTGCCAGCGGATTGGGTGGGCGGAACACTGAAGCTTTCTTT.

This clone occurred a few times. The V and J genes are TRBV7-6 and TRBJ2-5, with TRBD2 matching over 14 bases. The CDR3 is made up of 14 amino acids. V gave up 5 bases and J gave up 8 bases; unmatched junction bases: 4. CDR1 is SGHVS, CDR2 FNYEAQ, per germline. CDR3: CASSPGLAGGTQYF. DNA of the CDR3: TGTGCCAGCAGCCCCGGACTAGCGGGGGGTACCCAGTACTTC.

The rearrangement links TRBV4-1 to TRBJ1-6, with 9 nucleotides matching TRBD1. The V gene's germline CDR1 is MGHRA and CDR2 YSYEKL. Losses at the gene ends were 0 bases for V and 10 bases for J; bases not matched to a gene: 4. The CDR3 loop spans 15 amino acids. The CDR3 reads CASSQETGGRSPLHF. The CDR3 DNA reads as TGCGCCAGCAGCCAAGAAACAGGGGGCAGGTCACCCCTCCACTTT.

The V call is TRBV9, the J call TRBJ2-7; 7 bases agree with TRBD1. V lost 4 bases and J lost 3; bases outside the gene matches: 13. CDR3 length: 16 residues. Germline lookup yields CDR1 SGDLS and CDR2 YYNGEE. The CDR3 sequence is CASSLSEGQGVYEQYF. CDR3 bases: TGTGCCAGCAGCCTCTCAGAGGGGCAGGGGGTCTACGAGCAGTACTTC.

The rearrangement joins TRBV6-5 to TRBJ1-2, with 12 bases that match TRBD1. V lost 2 bases to trimming and J lost 8 bases; unmatched junction nucleotides: 6. Germline values: CDR1 MNHEY, CDR2 SVGAGI. The CDR3 is 15 residues long. The CDR3 sequence is CASSYPGQGAGGYTF. The CDR3, as DNA: TGTGCCAGCAGTTACCCGGGACAGGGGGCCGGAGGCTACACCTTC.

V gene TRBV11-2 combines with J gene TRBJ2-7; D remains unclear. Trimming shortened V by 8 bases and J by 5 bases, and 13 bases separated the two germline ends. CDR1 is SGHAT and CDR2 is FQNNGV in the germline V gene. CDR3 length: 12 residues. The CDR3 loop is CASLNLGNEQYF. The CDR3 DNA reads TGTGCCAGCTTAAACCTGGGGAACGAGCAGTACTTC.

V and J are TRBV7-3 and TRBJ1-2; a possible D gene is TRBD1 (5 bases). This CDR3 is 15 amino acids long. Germline V gives CDR1 SGHTA, CDR2 FQGTGA. V shed 2 bases and J shed 5 bases, with 15 bases lying between them. CDR3 coding DNA: TGTGCCAGCAGCTTACCGGCCGGGACGGTTTATGGCTACACCTTC. This codes for CASSLPAGTVYGYTF. The full variable domain, rest sourced from reference TRBV7-3 and TRBJ1-2, is GAGVSQTPSNKVTEKGKYVELRCDPISGHTALYWYRQSLGQGPEFLIYFQGTGAADDSGLPNDRFFAVRPEGSVSTLKIQRTERGDSAVYLCASSLPAGTVYGYTFGSGTRLTVV.

This clone was observed a handful of times. This chain uses TRBV5-1 with TRBJ2-2; D possibly uses TRBD1 or TRBD2 (5 bases each). The V end lost 0 bases, the J end lost 3 bases, and 9 bases lay between the germline ends. The germline CDR1 and CDR2 sequences are SGHRS and YFSETQ. CDR3 size: 15 residues. CDR3 sequence: CASSLVQGDTGELFF. The DNA for the CDR3 is TGCGCCAGCAGCTTGGTCCAGGGAGACACCGGGGAGCTGTTTTTT.